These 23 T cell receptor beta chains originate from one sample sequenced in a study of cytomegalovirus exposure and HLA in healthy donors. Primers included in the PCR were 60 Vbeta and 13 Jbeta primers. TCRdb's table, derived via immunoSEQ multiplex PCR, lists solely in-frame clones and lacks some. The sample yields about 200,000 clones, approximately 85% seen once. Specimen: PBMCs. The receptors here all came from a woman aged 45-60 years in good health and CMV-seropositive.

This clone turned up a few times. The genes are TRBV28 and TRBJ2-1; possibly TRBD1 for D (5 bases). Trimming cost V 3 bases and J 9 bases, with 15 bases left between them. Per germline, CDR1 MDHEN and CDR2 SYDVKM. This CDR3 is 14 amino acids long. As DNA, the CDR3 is TGTGCCAGCAGTTTGCCTCAGGGAAGGGGTGAGCAGTTCTTC. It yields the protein CASSLPQGRGEQFF.

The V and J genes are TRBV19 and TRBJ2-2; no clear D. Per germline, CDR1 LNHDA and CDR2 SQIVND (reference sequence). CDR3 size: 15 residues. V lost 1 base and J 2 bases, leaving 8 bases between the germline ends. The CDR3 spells CASSIATINTGELFF. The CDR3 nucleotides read TGTGCCAGTAGTATAGCTACCATAAACACCGGGGAGCTGTTTTTT.

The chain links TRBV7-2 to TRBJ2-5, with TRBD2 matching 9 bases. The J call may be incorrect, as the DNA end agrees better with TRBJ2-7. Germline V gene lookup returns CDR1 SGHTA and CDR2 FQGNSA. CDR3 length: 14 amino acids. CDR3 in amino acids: CASSLGAGGYEQYF. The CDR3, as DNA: TGTGCCAGCAGCTTAGGAGCGGGAGGCTACGAGCAGTACTTC.

CDR3 sequence: CASTRKREGHEQYF. CDR3 in DNA: TGTGCCAGCACCCGAAAGCGGGAGGGCCACGAGCAGTACTTC. This chain uses TRBV7-8 with TRBJ2-7, with TRBD2 matching 10 bases. The germline V gene encodes CDR1 SGHVS and CDR2 FQNEAQ. V was pared by 7 bases and J by 5 bases, with 8 bases of the junction left unmatched. CDR3 size: 14 residues.

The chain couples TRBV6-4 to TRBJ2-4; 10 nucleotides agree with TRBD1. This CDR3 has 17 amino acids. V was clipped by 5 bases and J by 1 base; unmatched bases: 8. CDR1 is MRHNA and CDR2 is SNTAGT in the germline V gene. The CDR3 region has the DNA TGTGCCAGCAGTATCCGGACAGGGGGGTTGGCCAAAAACATTCAGTACTTC. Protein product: CASSIRTGGLAKNIQYF.

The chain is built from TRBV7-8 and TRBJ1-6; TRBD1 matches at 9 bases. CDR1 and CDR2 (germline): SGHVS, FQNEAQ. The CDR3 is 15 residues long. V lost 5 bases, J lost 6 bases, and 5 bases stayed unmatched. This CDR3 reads CASSPQQGANSPLHF. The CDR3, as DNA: TGTGCCAGCAGCCCGCAACAGGGGGCTAATTCACCCCTCCACTTT. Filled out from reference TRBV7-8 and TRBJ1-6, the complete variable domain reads GAGVSQSPRYKVAKRGQDVALRCDPISGHVSLFWYQQALGQGPEFLTYFQNEAQLDKSGLPSDRFFAERPEGSVSTLKIQRTQQEDSAVYLCASSPQQGANSPLHFGNGTRLTVT.

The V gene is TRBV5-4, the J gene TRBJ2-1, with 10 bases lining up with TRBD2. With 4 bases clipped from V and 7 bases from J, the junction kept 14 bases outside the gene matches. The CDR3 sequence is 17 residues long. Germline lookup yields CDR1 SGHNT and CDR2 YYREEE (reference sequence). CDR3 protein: CASSPPGKRGGGNEQFF. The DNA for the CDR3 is TGTGCCAGCAGCCCTCCGGGGAAGCGGGGGGGTGGTAATGAGCAGTTCTTC.

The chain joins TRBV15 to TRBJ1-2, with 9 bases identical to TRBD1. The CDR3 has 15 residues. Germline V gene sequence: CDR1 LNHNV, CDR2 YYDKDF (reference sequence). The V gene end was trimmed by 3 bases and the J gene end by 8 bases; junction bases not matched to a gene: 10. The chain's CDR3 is CATSRDRGGPGGYTF. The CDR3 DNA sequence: TGTGCCACCAGCAGGGACAGGGGAGGACCGGGGGGCTACACCTTC.

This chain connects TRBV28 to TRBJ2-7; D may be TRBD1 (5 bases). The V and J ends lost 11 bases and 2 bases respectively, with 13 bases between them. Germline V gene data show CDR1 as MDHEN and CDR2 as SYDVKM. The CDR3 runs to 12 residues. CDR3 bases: TGTGCCTCCTGCGGACAAGCCTACGAGCAGTACTTC. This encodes CASCGQAYEQYF.

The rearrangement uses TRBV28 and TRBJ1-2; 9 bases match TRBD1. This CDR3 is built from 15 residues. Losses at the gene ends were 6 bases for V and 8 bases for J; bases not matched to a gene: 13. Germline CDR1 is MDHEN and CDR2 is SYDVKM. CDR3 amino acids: CASSPPWGQGNGYTF. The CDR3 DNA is TGTGCCAGCAGCCCACCTTGGGGACAGGGTAACGGCTACACCTTC.

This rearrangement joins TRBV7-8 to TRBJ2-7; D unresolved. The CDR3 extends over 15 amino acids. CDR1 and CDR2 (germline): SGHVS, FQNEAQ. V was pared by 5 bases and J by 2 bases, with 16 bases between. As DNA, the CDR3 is TGTGCCAGCAGCACCCCGACGGCTAGTGCCTACGAGCAGTACTTC. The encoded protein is CASSTPTASAYEQYF. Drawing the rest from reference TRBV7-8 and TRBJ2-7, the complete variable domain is GAGVSQSPRYKVAKRGQDVALRCDPISGHVSLFWYQQALGQGPEFLTYFQNEAQLDKSGLPSDRFFAERPEGSVSTLKIQRTQQEDSAVYLCASSTPTASAYEQYFGPGTRLTVT.

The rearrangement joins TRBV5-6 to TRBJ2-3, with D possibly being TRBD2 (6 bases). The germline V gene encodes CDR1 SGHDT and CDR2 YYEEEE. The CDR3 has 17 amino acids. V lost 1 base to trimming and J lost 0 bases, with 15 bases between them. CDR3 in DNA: TGTGCCAGCAGCTTGTGGGAGGACCTCCGGAGCACAGATACGCAGTATTTT. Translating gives CASSLWEDLRSTDTQYF.

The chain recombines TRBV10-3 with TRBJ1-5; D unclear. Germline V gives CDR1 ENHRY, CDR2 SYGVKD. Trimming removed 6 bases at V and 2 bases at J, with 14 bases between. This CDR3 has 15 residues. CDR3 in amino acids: CAIRADLLGNQPQHF. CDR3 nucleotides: TGTGCCATCAGGGCCGACTTACTAGGCAATCAGCCCCAGCATTTT.

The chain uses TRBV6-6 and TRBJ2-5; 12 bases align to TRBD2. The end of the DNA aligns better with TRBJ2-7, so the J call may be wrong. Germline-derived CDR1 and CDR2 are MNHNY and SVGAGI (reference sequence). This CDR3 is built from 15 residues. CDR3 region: CASTATSGRSAEQYF. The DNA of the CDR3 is TGTGCCAGCACTGCGACTAGCGGGAGATCAGCCGAGCAGTACTTC.

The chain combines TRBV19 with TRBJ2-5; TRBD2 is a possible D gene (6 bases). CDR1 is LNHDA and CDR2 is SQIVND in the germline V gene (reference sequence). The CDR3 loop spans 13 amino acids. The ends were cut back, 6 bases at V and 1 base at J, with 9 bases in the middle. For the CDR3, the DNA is TGTGCCAGTAGAGGACTAACCCAAGAGACCCAGTACTTC. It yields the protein CASRGLTQETQYF.

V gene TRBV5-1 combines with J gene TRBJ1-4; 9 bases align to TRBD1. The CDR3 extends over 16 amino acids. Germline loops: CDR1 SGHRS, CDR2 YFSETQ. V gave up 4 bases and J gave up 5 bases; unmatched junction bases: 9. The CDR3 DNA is TGCGCCAGCAGCGCCGGGACAGGGTTCGGGAATGAAAAACTGTTTTTT. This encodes CASSAGTGFGNEKLFF.

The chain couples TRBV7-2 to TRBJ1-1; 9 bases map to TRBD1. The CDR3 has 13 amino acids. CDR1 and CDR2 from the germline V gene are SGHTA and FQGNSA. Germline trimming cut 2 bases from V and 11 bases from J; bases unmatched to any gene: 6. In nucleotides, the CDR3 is TGTGCCAGCAGCTTAACGGGGACAGGGTGGGCTTTCTTT. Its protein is CASSLTGTGWAFF.

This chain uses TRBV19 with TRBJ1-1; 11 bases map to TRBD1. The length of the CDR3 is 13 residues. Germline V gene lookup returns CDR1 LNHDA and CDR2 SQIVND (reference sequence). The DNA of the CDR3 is TGTGCTACGGGACAGGGGGTGAACACTGAAGCTTTCTTT. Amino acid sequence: CATGQGVNTEAFF.

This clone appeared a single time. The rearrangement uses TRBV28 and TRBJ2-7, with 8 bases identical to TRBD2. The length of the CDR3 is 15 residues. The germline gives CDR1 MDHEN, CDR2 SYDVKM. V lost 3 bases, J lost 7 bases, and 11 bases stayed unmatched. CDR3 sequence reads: CASSFPRSGRGEQYF. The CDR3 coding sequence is TGTGCCAGCAGTTTCCCACGAAGCGGGAGAGGTGAGCAGTACTTC.

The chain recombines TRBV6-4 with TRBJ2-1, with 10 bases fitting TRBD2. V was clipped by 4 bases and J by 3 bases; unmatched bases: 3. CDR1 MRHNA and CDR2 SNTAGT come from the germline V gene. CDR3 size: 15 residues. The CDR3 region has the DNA TGTGCCAGCAGTGCGGGGACTAGCGTCTACAATGAGCAGTTCTTC. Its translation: CASSAGTSVYNEQFF.

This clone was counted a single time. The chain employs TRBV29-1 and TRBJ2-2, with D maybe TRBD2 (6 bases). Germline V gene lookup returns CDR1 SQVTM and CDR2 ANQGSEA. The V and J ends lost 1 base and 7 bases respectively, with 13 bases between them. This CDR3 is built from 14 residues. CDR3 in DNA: TGCAGCGTTGAAGTGGAGGGGTGGAGCGGGGAGCTGTTTTTT. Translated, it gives CSVEVEGWSGELFF.

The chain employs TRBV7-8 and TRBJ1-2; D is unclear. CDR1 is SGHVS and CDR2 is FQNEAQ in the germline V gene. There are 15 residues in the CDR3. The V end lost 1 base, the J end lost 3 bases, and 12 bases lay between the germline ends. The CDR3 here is CASSLGGGKDYGYTF. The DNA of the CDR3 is TGTGCCAGCAGCTTAGGAGGAGGGAAAGACTATGGCTACACCTTC. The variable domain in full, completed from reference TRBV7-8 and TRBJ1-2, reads GAGVSQSPRYKVAKRGQDVALRCDPISGHVSLFWYQQALGQGPEFLTYFQNEAQLDKSGLPSDRFFAERPEGSVSTLKIQRTQQEDSAVYLCASSLGGGKDYGYTFGSGTRLTVV.

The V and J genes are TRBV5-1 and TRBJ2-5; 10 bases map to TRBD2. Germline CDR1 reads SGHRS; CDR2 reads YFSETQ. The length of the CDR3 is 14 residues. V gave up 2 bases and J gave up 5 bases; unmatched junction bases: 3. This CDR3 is CASSFPSGGETQYF. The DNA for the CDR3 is TGCGCCAGCAGCTTTCCTAGCGGGGGTGAGACCCAGTACTTC. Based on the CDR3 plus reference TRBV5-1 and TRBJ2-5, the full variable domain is KAGVTQTPRYLIKTRGQQVTLSCSPISGHRSVSWYQQTPGQGLQFLFEYFSETQRNKGNFPGRFSGRQFSNSRSEMNVSTLELGDSALYLCASSFPSGGETQYFGPGTRLLVL.